This T cell receptor (beta chain) was sequenced during a study of blood T cell repertoires in COVID-19. On the study more broadly: Sources were T cells, B-cell-depleted T cells, or PBMCs; the material itself was cDNA or gDNA.

The germline CDR1 and CDR2 sequences are SGHTA and FQGNSA. This CDR3 is built from 15 residues. V shed 9 bases, J shed 5 bases, and the junction held 12 bases outside the gene matches. This clone occurred a few times. The method was immunoSEQ multiplex PCR; TCRdb's version includes in-frame clones alone and lacks a portion of them. Of about 120,000 clones in the sample, around nine tenths were seen once. The sequence was obtained from a human donor with acute or convalescent COVID-19. The donor label of this sample is uncertain. Material: peripheral blood. The V and J genes are TRBV7-2 and TRBJ2-7; 11 positions match TRBD1. CDR3 residues: CASGRRGQGADEQYF. The CDR3, as DNA: TGTGCCAGTGGGAGGCGTGGACAGGGGGCGGACGAGCAGTACTTC.